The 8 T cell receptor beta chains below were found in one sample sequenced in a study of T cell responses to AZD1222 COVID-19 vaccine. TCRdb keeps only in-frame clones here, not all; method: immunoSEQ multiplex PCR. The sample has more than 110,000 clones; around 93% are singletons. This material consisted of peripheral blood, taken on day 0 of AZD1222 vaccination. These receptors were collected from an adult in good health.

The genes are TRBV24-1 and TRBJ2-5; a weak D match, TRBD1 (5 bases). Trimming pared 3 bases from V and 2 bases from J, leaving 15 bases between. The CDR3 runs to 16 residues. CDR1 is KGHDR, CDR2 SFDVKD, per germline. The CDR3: CATSDLRRGYQETQYF. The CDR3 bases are TGTGCCACCAGTGATCTGCGAAGGGGCTATCAAGAGACCCAGTACTTC.

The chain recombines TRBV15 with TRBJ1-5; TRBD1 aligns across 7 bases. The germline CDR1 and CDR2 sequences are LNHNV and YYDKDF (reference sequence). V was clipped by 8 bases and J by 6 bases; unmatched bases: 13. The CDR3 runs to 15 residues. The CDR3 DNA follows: TGTGCCACCCGACCGGGACAGAAACTCACTCAGCCCCAGCATTTT. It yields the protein CATRPGQKLTQPQHF.

CDR3 in amino acids: CASSQSWVGSPLHF. The CDR3 DNA sequence: TGTGCCAGCAGCCAGAGTTGGGTGGGTTCACCCCTCCACTTT. The rearrangement uses TRBV3-1 (or the pseudogene TRBV3-2) and TRBJ1-6; D is uncertain. Germline values: CDR1 LGHDT, CDR2 YNNKEL (reference sequence). The CDR3 runs to 14 residues. V was cut by 3 bases and J by 9 bases, with 12 bases left in between.

The CDR3, as DNA: TGTGCCAGCAGCCCACTCCGCTTGGATACGCAGTATTTT. It yields the protein CASSPLRLDTQYF. The V gene is TRBV5-4, the J gene TRBJ2-3; D remains unclear. Germline V lookup: CDR1 SGHNT, CDR2 YYREEE (reference sequence). The germline V and J ends were trimmed by 4 bases and 6 bases, with 12 bases remaining between them. CDR3 length: 13 residues. Variable domain in full (rest from reference TRBV5-4 and TRBJ2-3): ETGVTQSPTHLIKTRGQQVTLRCSSQSGHNTVSWYQQALGQGPQFIFQYYREEENGRGNFPPRFSGLQFPNYSSELNVNALELDDSALYLCASSPLRLDTQYFGPGTRLTVL.

The CDR3 DNA is TGCGCCAGCAGCTTGGCAGGGGGCGGAAACACCATATATTTT. Translation: CASSLAGGGNTIYF. The chain carries TRBV5-1 and TRBJ1-3, with 8 bases matching TRBD1. CDR1 is SGHRS and CDR2 is YFSETQ in the germline V gene. The CDR3 spans 14 residues. V was pared by 0 bases and J by 4 bases, with 0 bases of the junction left unmatched.

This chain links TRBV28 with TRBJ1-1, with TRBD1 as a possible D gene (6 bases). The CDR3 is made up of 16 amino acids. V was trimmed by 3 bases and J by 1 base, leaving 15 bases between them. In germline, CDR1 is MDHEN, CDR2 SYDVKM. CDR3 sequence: CASSFSTGTWNTEAFF. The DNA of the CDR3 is TGTGCCAGCAGTTTCTCTACCGGGACATGGAACACTGAAGCTTTCTTT.

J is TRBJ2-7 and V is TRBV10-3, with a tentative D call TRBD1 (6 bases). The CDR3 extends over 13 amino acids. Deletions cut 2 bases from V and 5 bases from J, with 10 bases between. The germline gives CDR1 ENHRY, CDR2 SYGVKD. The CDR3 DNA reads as TGTGCCATCAGTGAGCAGGGGACCGACGAGCAGTACTTC. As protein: CAISEQGTDEQYF.

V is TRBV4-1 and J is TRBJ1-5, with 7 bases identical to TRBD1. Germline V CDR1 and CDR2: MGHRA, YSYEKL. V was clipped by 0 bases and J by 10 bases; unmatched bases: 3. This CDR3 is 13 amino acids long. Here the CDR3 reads CASSQDRTGPQHF. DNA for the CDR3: TGCGCCAGCAGCCAAGATAGGACAGGTCCCCAGCATTTT.